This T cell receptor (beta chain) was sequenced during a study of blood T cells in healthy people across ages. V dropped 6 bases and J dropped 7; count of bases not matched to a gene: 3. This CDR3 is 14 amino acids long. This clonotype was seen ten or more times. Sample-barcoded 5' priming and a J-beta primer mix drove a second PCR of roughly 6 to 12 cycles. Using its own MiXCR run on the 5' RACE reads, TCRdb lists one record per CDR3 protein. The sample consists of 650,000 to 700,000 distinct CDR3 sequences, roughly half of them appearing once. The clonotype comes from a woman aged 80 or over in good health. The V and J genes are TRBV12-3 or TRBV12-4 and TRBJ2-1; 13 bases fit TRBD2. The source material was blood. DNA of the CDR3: TGTGCCAGCAGATGGACTAGCGGGAGAAATGAGCAGTTCTTC. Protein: CASRWTSGRNEQFF.